This T cell receptor (beta chain) was sequenced during a study of graft-versus-host responses after intestinal transplantation. Study-wide background: All recipients were transplanted with multivisceral, liver-intestinal, or isolated intestinal grafts. The recipients all started with anti-thymocyte globulin induction and then took tacrolimus and steroids for roughly 3 years. Findings and limits, study-wide: GvH clonotypes were identified within recipient marrow, with a subset emerging first in ileum or blood. Among circulating GvH clones, peak levels were associated with early post-transplant declines in HvG clones.

Clones were sequenced by immunoSEQ multiplex PCR, and TCRdb holds only the in-frame ones, with some missing. Among over 100,000 clones listed, around 90% were seen once. This clone was recorded only once. Its matching antigen is unknown. Trimming cost V 3 bases and J 0 bases, with 7 bases left between them. Looked up from germline, CDR1 is SNHLY and CDR2 is FYNNEI. The CDR3 sequence is 14 residues long. The rearrangement joins TRBV2 to TRBJ2-3; D is ambiguous. The TCR was taken from a human donor who was the organ donor for an intestinal transplant. Sequences were derived from unstimulated CD4+ T cells sorted from spleen or lymph node cells, sampled before transplant. Written as DNA, the CDR3 is TGTGCCAGCAGTGATTCGTCAAGCACAGATACGCAGTATTTT. Its protein is CASSDSSSTDTQYF.